This T cell receptor (beta chain) was captured in a study of OX40 agonist ivuxolimab in advanced cancers. The V gene's germline CDR1 is SGHRS and CDR2 YFSETQ. Trimming took 8 bases from V and 7 from J, leaving 15 bases between them. CDR3 length: 12 amino acids. Measured with immunoSEQ multiplex PCR; TCRdb has only the in-frame clones, and not every one. This sample yields 70,000 to 95,000 clones, of which 85% to 90% are seen a single time; 0.75% to 0.9% belongs to the top ten. The sampling schedule covered blood at baseline, cycle 4 day 1, and cycle 7 day 1. The TCR originated in an adult with an advanced solid tumor such as melanoma, head and neck, liver or kidney cancer. Sequenced material: CD4+ or CD8+ T cells sorted from blood, taken in a trial of the OX40 agonist ivuxolimab. The chain has TRBV5-1 and TRBJ1-2, with a possible D match to TRBD1 (5 bases). The CDR3 region is CASSSGRGGYTF. The CDR3 coding sequence is TGCGCCAGTTCCTCCGGGAGGGGTGGCTACACCTTC.